Below are 7 T cell receptor beta chains sequenced from a single sample in a study of blood T cell repertoires in COVID-19 (dated by TCRdb to 2019 to 2021). The receptor library was made with the immunoSEQ multiplex PCR assay. TCRdb mirrors the immuneACCESS table, restricted to in-frame sequences. Some clones are absent from its copies; in checked studies, under half trace to an unresolved V gene, and the reason for the others is unknown. Within this sample are about 190,000 clones, with more than 70% of them counted one time only. The ten largest clones represent 4.5% to 7% of the sample. Sequenced input: PBMCs or T cells enriched from blood (not recorded which). The receptors were sampled from a man in his forties with acute COVID-19.

This chain connects TRBV5-5 to TRBJ2-7, with 10 bases lining up with TRBD2. V trimming: 4 bases; J trimming: 3 bases; junction bases outside the gene matches: 4. Germline CDR1 and CDR2: SGHKS and YYEKEE (reference sequence). The CDR3 is 14 amino acids. The CDR3 region is CASSGTSGIYEQYF. The CDR3 DNA sequence: TGTGCCAGCAGCGGAACTAGCGGGATCTACGAGCAGTACTTC. Combining the CDR3 with reference TRBV5-5 and TRBJ2-7 gives the whole variable domain DAGVTQSPTHLIKTRGQQVTLRCSPISGHKSVSWYQQVLGQGPQFIFQYYEKEERGRGNFPDRFSARQFPNYSSELNVNALLLGDSALYLCASSGTSGIYEQYFGPGTRLTVT.

The rearrangement joins TRBV28 to TRBJ1-1, with D perhaps TRBD1 (5 bases). The germline gives CDR1 MDHEN, CDR2 SYDVKM. Trimming took off 7 bases at V and 1 base at J, with 13 bases between the two ends. CDR3 length: 14 amino acids. The CDR3 DNA reads as TGTGCCAGCACCCTGGGAAGGGGGAACACTGAAGCTTTCTTT. This gives the protein CASTLGRGNTEAFF.

This chain uses TRBV5-1 with TRBJ1-1, with 7 bases aligning to TRBD1. The germline CDR1 and CDR2 sequences are SGHRS and YFSETQ. J was trimmed by 0 bases and V by 6 bases; bases with no gene match: 8. This CDR3 region has 15 residues. In DNA form, the CDR3 reads TGCGCCAGCAAACCCAGACAGGGCATGAACACTGAAGCTTTCTTT. It encodes CASKPRQGMNTEAFF.

The chain employs TRBV19 and TRBJ2-7; possible D gene TRBD1, 6 bases. The CDR3 spans 14 residues. Trimming cost V 10 bases and J 4 bases, with 20 bases left between them. The V gene's germline CDR1 is LNHDA and CDR2 SQIVND (reference sequence). CDR3 loop: CATKGSTGRYEQYF. CDR3 nucleotide sequence: TGTGCCACCAAAGGGTCGACAGGAAGGTACGAGCAGTACTTC.

Only a few counts were recorded for this clone. This chain links TRBV19 with TRBJ1-5, with D perhaps matching TRBD1 (5 bases). Trimming took off 4 bases at V and 2 bases at J, with 9 bases between the two ends. Germline assignment: CDR1 LNHDA and CDR2 SQIVND (reference sequence). The CDR3 is made up of 14 amino acids. CDR3 sequence: CASSRAGRNQPQHF. CDR3 nucleotide sequence: TGTGCCAGTAGTAGGGCAGGGCGCAATCAGCCCCAGCATTTT.

V usage is TRBV3-1 (or the pseudogene TRBV3-2) and J usage is TRBJ1-5, with 10 bases identical to TRBD1. The V gene end was trimmed by 1 base and the J gene end by 4 bases; junction bases not matched to a gene: 7. Per the germline V gene, CDR1 is LGHDT and CDR2 is YNNKEL (reference sequence). The CDR3 loop spans 17 amino acids. The chain's CDR3 is CASSQGGTGEVNQPQHF. DNA for the CDR3: TGTGCCAGCAGCCAAGGGGGGACAGGGGAGGTGAATCAGCCCCAGCATTTT.

This clone was picked up a small number of times. The V gene is TRBV30, the J gene TRBJ1-6, with 8 bases aligning to TRBD1. V shed 0 bases and J 7 bases; nucleotides not matched to a gene: 5. Germline CDR1 reads GTSNPN; CDR2 reads SVGIG (reference sequence). The CDR3 extends over 15 amino acids. CDR3 DNA sequence: TGTGCCTGGAGTGTCGCAGGGGGCGGAAATTCACCCCTCCACTTT. This gives the protein CAWSVAGGGNSPLHF.